This T cell receptor beta chain came from a study of blood T cell repertoires in COVID-19. This clone appeared a single time. Produced via immunoSEQ multiplex PCR; TCRdb's table is partial and in-frame only. The table has a few hundred thousand clones, approximately 85% seen once. Germline CDR1 and CDR2: MNHEY and SMNVEV (reference sequence). Trimming left V 3 bases short and J 2 bases short, with 16 bases between. The CDR3 sequence is 16 residues long. Sequencing was carried out using peripheral blood. The chain uses TRBV27 and TRBJ1-1; D remains ambiguous. This receptor was obtained from an older woman with acute or convalescent COVID-19. CDR3 residues: CASSLSGRILNTEAFF. CDR3 DNA sequence: TGTGCCAGCAGTTTGAGCGGACGGATACTTAACACTGAAGCTTTCTTT.